Sequencing of this T cell receptor beta chain was carried out in a study of identical twins. Points from the study as a whole: Sequences that were out-of-frame, alpha and twin-shared displayed an excess of low generation probability.

TCRdb reanalysed the 5' RACE reads using MiXCR and keeps one entry per CDR3 protein. The sample holds 400,000 or so distinct CDR3 sequences, approximately 10% seen once. In the case of this clonotype: Its antigen remains unknown.

The V and J ends lost 5 bases and 0 bases, in that order; junction bases with no gene match: 8. The CDR3 is made up of 17 amino acids. CDR1 KGHDR and CDR2 SFDVKD come from the germline V gene. The clonotype comes from a woman aged 45-65 years in good health. The material sequenced was naive T cells sorted from blood. This chain uses TRBV24-1 with TRBJ2-1, with TRBD2 matching over 8 bases. The DNA for the CDR3 is TGTGCCACCAGTGGGATGACTAGCGCAAGCTCCTACAATGAGCAGTTCTTC. This translates into CATSGMTSASSYNEQFF.